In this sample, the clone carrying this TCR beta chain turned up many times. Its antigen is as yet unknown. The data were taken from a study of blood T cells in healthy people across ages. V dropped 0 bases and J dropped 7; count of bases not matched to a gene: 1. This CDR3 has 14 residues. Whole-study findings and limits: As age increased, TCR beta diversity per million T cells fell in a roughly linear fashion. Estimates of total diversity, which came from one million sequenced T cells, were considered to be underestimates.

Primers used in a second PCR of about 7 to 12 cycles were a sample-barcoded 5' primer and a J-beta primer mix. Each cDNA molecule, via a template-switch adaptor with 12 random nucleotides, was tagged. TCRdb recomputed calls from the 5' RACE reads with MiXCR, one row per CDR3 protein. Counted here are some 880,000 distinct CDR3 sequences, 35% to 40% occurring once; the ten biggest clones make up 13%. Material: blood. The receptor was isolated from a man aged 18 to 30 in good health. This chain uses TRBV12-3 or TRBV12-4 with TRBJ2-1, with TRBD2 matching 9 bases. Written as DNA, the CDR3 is TGTGCCAGCAGTTTAGCTAGCGGGAGTAATGAGCAGTTCTTC. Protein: CASSLASGSNEQFF.